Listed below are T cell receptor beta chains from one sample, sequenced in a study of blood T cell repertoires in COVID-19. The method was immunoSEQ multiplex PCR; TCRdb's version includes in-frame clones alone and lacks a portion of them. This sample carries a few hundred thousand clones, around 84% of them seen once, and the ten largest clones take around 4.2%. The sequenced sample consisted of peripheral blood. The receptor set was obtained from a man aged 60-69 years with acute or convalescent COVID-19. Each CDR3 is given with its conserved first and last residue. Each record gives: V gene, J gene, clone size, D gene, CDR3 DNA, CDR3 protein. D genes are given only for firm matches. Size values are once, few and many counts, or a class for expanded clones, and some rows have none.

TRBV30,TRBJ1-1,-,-,TGTGCCTGGAGTGTACAATCACCTTTGAAAGCTTTCTTT,CAWSVQSPLKAFF
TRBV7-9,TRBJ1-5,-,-,TGTGCCAGCAGCTTAGGCGGACACGACACAAATCAGCCCCAGCATTTT,CASSLGGHDTNQPQHF
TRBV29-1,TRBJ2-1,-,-,TGCAGCGTCATAGACTATCGGCTCCCCAATGAGCAGTTCTTC,CSVIDYRLPNEQFF
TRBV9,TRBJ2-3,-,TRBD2,TGTGCCAGCAGCGGGGGACTAGTCCCAGATACGCAGTATTTT,CASSGGLVPDTQYF
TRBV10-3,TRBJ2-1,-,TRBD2,TGTGCCATCAGATCCGGGACTAGCGGGGAGATTGAGCAGTTCTTC,CAIRSGTSGEIEQFF
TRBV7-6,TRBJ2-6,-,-,TGTGCCAGCAGCTTAGCGAGCTCTGGGGCCAACGTCCTGACTTTC,CASSLASSGANVLTF
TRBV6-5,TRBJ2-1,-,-,TGTGCCAGCAGTTACTTCAGGGGAAACTCCTACAATGAGCAGTTCTTC,CASSYFRGNSYNEQFF
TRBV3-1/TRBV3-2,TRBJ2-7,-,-,TGTGCCAGCAGCCGGGGCGCCCCCCTCTACGAGCAGTACTTC,CASSRGAPLYEQYF
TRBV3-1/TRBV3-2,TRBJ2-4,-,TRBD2,TGTGCCAGCAGCCAAGGACTAGCGACCCTAGCCAAAAACATTCAGTACTTC,CASSQGLATLAKNIQYF
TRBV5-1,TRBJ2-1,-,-,TGCGCCAGCAGCTTGTATGTTTACAATGAGCAGTTCTTC,CASSLYVYNEQFF
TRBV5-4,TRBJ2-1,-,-,TGTGCCAGCAGCTCCCGGGCCGGGATCGATGAGCAGTTCTTC,CASSSRAGIDEQFF
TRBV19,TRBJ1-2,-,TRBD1,TGTGCCAGTAGTACCGACAGGGCCCTTCCTAATGAGCAAACACACTATGGCTACACCTTC,CASSTDRALPNEQTHYGYTF
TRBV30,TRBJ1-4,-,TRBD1,TGTGCCTTGGGGACAGGGGGGGCTTTTAGTGAAAAACTGTTTTTT,CALGTGGAFSEKLFF
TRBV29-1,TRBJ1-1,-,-,TGCAGCGCCGGAGTAGGGCGGGGTAGTCGGGCGAACACTGAAGCTTTCTTT,CSAGVGRGSRANTEAFF
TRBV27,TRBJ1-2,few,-,TGTGCCAGCAGTGCCAGGGCCAACTATGGCTACACCTTC,CASSARANYGYTF